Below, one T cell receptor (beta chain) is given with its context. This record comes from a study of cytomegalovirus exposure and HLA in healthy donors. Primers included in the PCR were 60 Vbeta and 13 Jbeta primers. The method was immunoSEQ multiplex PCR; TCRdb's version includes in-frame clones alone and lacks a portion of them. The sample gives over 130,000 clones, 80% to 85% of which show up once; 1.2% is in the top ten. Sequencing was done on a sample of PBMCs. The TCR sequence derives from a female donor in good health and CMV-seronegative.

The CDR3 sequence: CASSQSQVSNGYTF. The DNA of the CDR3 is TGCGCCAGCAGCCAATCCCAGGTATCAAATGGCTACACCTTC. The J gene is TRBJ1-2, the V gene TRBV4-1; no definite D call. With 2 bases removed from V and 6 bases from J, the gap between germline ends came to 13 bases. The CDR3 consists of 14 residues. The germline V gene has CDR1 MGHRA and CDR2 YSYEKL.